This T cell receptor beta chain originates from a study of blood T cell repertoires in COVID-19. Participants had their cohort set by participant-reported clinical history. The assay was immunoSEQ multiplex PCR, and TCRdb's table has in-frame clones only and misses some. The table includes over 150,000 clones, over 75% detected once. The CDR3 consists of 14 residues. The germline CDR1 and CDR2 sequences are GTSNPN and SVGIG (reference sequence). The trim removed 3 bases at V and 3 bases at J, leaving 8 bases unmatched. The sequence came from a woman aged 18-35 years who had recovered from COVID-19. The material sequenced was PBMCs or T cells enriched from blood (not recorded which). V usage is TRBV30 and J usage is TRBJ2-7; 7 nucleotides align to TRBD2. The CDR3 DNA sequence: TGTGCCTGGAGGGGGGGGGTCTCCCGCTACGAGCAGTACTTC. Residues: CAWRGGVSRYEQYF.